The next 21 T cell receptor beta chains were all read from a single sample in a study of regulatory T cells in long-lasting Graves disease. Building of the TCR beta libraries involved iRepertoire HTBI primers and Arm-PCR of CDR3 regions. One entry per CDR3 protein, called by TCRdb with MiXCR from the multiplex PCR reads. The sample includes roughly 420,000 distinct CDR3 sequences, 15% to 20% seen only once; the top ten take 9.5% to 12%. Time point specified: newly diagnosed GD, antithyroid drugs for less than 3 months. PBMC-extracted RNA yielded the TCR library. This sample also appeared in a second study, on T cells in Graves' hyperthyroidism and ophthalmopathy.

The sample consisted of peripheral blood mononuclear cells (PBMCs), taken at new diagnosis, from a patient treated with antithyroid drugs. The origin of the receptors is a woman in her twenties or thirties with Graves disease.

This sequence joins TRBV27 and TRBJ2-7, with 12 positions matching TRBD2. This CDR3 has 13 residues. Germline V gene sequence: CDR1 MNHEY, CDR2 SMNVEV (reference sequence). Unmatched junction bases numbered 4, after V lost 8 bases and J lost 5 bases. The CDR3 here is CASGLAGNNEQYF. The DNA for the CDR3 is TGTGCCAGCGGACTAGCGGGAAACAACGAGCAGTACTTC.

This clonotype has ten or more counts. This sequence joins TRBV20-1 and TRBJ2-7, with 9 bases identical to TRBD2. Germline lookup yields CDR1 DFQATT and CDR2 SNEGSKA (reference sequence). The CDR3 spans 16 residues. Unmatched junction bases numbered 11, after V lost 3 bases and J lost 2 bases. The CDR3 region has the DNA TGCAGTGCTAGTAGGGCCAACGCGGGAGGGCCCTACGAGCAGTACTTC. Its translation is CSASRANAGGPYEQYF.

This clonotype came up a few times. J is TRBJ2-1 and V is TRBV28, with a tentative D call TRBD2 (6 bases). The CDR3 is 17 residues long. Trimming shortened V by 7 bases and J by 0 bases, and 19 bases separated the two germline ends. Germline CDR1 and CDR2: MDHEN and SYDVKM. In DNA form, the CDR3 reads TGTGCCAGCATAGTTGGGGGGAGAGCCGGCTCCTACAATGAGCAGTTCTTC. Residues: CASIVGGRAGSYNEQFF.

This clonotype was seen repeatedly, ten times or more. V is TRBV3-1 and J is TRBJ1-3, with D perhaps TRBD1 (5 bases). Germline loops: CDR1 LGHDT, CDR2 YNNKEL (reference sequence). This CDR3 contains 17 residues. V shed 4 bases and J shed 1 base, with 17 bases lying between them. For the CDR3, the DNA is TGTGCCAGCAGCCGGGGACGCCAAGGGGTTTCTGGAAACACCATATATTTT. Translation gives CASSRGRQGVSGNTIYF.

As concerns this clonotype: This may be a read error, as it is one base from a much larger clone. The chain recombines TRBV2 with TRBJ2-1; TRBD2 agrees at 8 bases. CDR1 and CDR2 (germline): SNHLY, FYNNEI. J was trimmed by 6 bases and V by 8 bases; bases with no gene match: 6. The CDR3 has 13 residues. The DNA for the CDR3 is TGTGCCAGCCAAAAGCGGGAGAGCAATGAGCAGTTCTTC. Residues: CASQKRESNEQFF.

This clonotype was counted between two and nine times. This rearrangement joins TRBV27 to TRBJ2-2, with TRBD2 matching 8 bases. V dropped 4 bases and J dropped 1; count of bases not matched to a gene: 5. The CDR3 spans 16 residues. CDR1 is MNHEY, CDR2 SMNVEV, per germline (reference sequence). The CDR3: CASSSLTSENTGELFF. The CDR3 coding sequence is TGTGCCAGCAGTTCCCTGACTAGCGAGAACACCGGGGAGCTGTTTTTT.

This clonotype was observed at least ten times. V gene TRBV27 combines with J gene TRBJ2-3, with 10 bases fitting TRBD2. The CDR3 length is 16 residues. CDR1 is MNHEY and CDR2 is SMNVEV in the germline V gene (reference sequence). With 3 bases clipped from V and 1 base from J, the junction kept 4 bases outside the gene matches. The CDR3 protein is CASSLLAGVGTDTQYF. The CDR3 region has the DNA TGTGCCAGCAGTTTGCTAGCGGGAGTTGGCACAGATACGCAGTATTTT.

This clonotype was counted at least ten times. V and J are TRBV30 and TRBJ2-1, with D perhaps TRBD1 or TRBD2 (6 bases each). Trimming took 4 bases from V and 7 from J, leaving 11 bases between them. In germline, CDR1 is GTSNPN, CDR2 SVGIG (reference sequence). The CDR3 extends over 12 amino acids. This chain's CDR3 is CAWTGEVNEQFF. The CDR3 region has the DNA TGTGCCTGGACAGGGGAGGTTAATGAGCAGTTCTTC.

The J gene is TRBJ1-2, the V gene TRBV15, with a weak D call TRBD1 (5 bases). Germline V gene data show CDR1 as LNHNV and CDR2 as YYDKDF (reference sequence). The CDR3 covers 13 residues. Trimming removed 0 bases from V and 11 bases from J, with 13 bases in between. CDR3 region: CATSRDGGNRYTF. CDR3 coding DNA: TGTGCCACCAGCAGAGATGGTGGCAACAGGTACACCTTC. Complete variable domain (other parts from reference TRBV15 and TRBJ1-2): DAMVIQNPRYQVTQFGKPVTLSCSQTLNHNVMYWYQQKSSQAPKLLFHYYDKDFNNEADTPDNFQSRRPNTSFCFLDIRSPGLGDTAMYLCATSRDGGNRYTFGSGTRLTVV.

This clonotype was recorded at least ten times. The rearrangement links TRBV20-1 to TRBJ1-2, with 8 bases matching TRBD1. Germline V gene sequence: CDR1 DFQATT, CDR2 SNEGSKA (reference sequence). J gave up 0 bases and V 6 bases, and 6 bases lay outside the gene matches. This CDR3 has 14 amino acids. The chain's CDR3 is CSARGHGANYGYTF. DNA for the CDR3: TGCAGTGCCAGGGGGCATGGAGCTAACTATGGCTACACCTTC.

As concerns this clonotype: This could be a read error, since a much larger clone is one nucleotide away. The V and J genes are TRBV28 and TRBJ1-1, with 8 bases matching TRBD1. The germline gives CDR1 MDHEN, CDR2 SYDVKM. CDR3 size: 14 residues. CDR3 nucleotides: TGTGCCAGCATTAATGCAGGGGGCCACACTGAAACTTTCTTT. Translating gives CASINAGGHTETFF.

The table lists this clonotype with many counts. This rearrangement joins TRBV28 to TRBJ1-1, with no clear D. The CDR3 spans 14 residues. Per the germline V gene, CDR1 is MDHEN and CDR2 is SYDVKM. Trimming took 1 base from V and 3 from J, leaving 9 bases between them. Here the CDR3 reads CASSLLGPDTEAFF. The CDR3 region has the DNA TGTGCCAGCAGTTTATTAGGGCCGGACACTGAAGCTTTCTTT.

The chain carries TRBV12-3 or TRBV12-4 and TRBJ2-7; 11 positions agree with TRBD2. J gave up 3 bases and V 5 bases, and 9 bases lay outside the gene matches. This CDR3 is built from 16 residues. CDR3: CASSETSGTFFYEQYF. The CDR3 DNA sequence: TGTGCCAGCAGTGAGACTAGCGGGACCTTTTTCTACGAGCAGTACTTC.

In this sample, this clonotype turned up many times. V usage is TRBV10-3 and J usage is TRBJ2-1, with TRBD2 identical over 12 bases. The CDR3 is 13 amino acids. Trimming at V came to 10 bases and at J to 7 bases, leaving 5 bases not matched to a gene. Per germline, CDR1 ENHRY and CDR2 SYGVKD. Written as DNA, the CDR3 is TGTGCCAACTCTAGCGGGAGGGGGAATGAGCAGTTCTTC. Amino acids: CANSSGRGNEQFF.

This clonotype showed up just a few times. V gene TRBV30 combines with J gene TRBJ2-7, with TRBD2 matching 8 bases. Germline trimming cut 1 base from V and 3 bases from J; bases unmatched to any gene: 14. The CDR3 is made up of 17 amino acids. Germline-derived CDR1 and CDR2 are GTSNPN and SVGIG (reference sequence). The CDR3 DNA sequence: TGTGCCTGGAGTGGAGGACTGGGGAGCGGGAGACACTACGAGCAGTACTTC. This encodes CAWSGGLGSGRHYEQYF.

This clonotype was recorded at least ten times. V gene TRBV27 combines with J gene TRBJ1-3; D perhaps matches TRBD1 (6 bases). From germline, CDR1 is MNHEY and CDR2 SMNVEV (reference sequence). This CDR3 has 14 amino acids. Trimming left V 5 bases short and J 4 bases short, with 12 bases between. The CDR3 sequence is CASSGTRGGNTIYF. The CDR3 nucleotides are TGTGCCAGCAGTGGAACAAGGGGGGGAAACACCATATATTTT.

This clonotype has just a few counts. The V call is TRBV28, the J call TRBJ1-2; the D gene is possibly TRBD1 (5 bases). This CDR3 region has 14 residues. CDR1 and CDR2 (germline): MDHEN, SYDVKM. The germline V and J ends were trimmed by 7 bases and 7 bases, with 19 bases remaining between them. As DNA, the CDR3 is TGTGCCAGCAACTGGGGCAGCCGGAGGGGTGGCTACACCTTC. Amino acids: CASNWGSRRGGYTF.

This clonotype came up many times. The V gene is TRBV6-5, the J gene TRBJ2-2; D may correspond to TRBD1 or TRBD2 (5 bases each). V was shortened by 4 bases and J by 2 bases, with 11 bases between the two germline ends. This CDR3 has 15 amino acids. Germline V gene lookup returns CDR1 MNHEY and CDR2 SVGAGI. The CDR3 DNA reads as TGTGCCAGCAGTTCAGGGACCCGAAACACCGGGGAGCTGTTTTTT. Translation: CASSSGTRNTGELFF.

V is TRBV10-1 and J is TRBJ2-2, with D possibly being TRBD1 or TRBD2 (5 bases each). Per germline, CDR1 WNHNN and CDR2 SYGVQD (reference sequence). The CDR3 is 17 residues long. Trimming removed 3 bases at V and 0 bases at J, with 14 bases between. The CDR3 region is CASSDRTGDANTGELFF. DNA of the CDR3: TGCGCCAGCAGTGACAGAACTGGGGACGCGAACACCGGGGAGCTGTTTTTT.

The sample holds many counts of this clonotype. The J gene is TRBJ2-4, the V gene TRBV11-2; 10 bases line up with TRBD2. Per the germline V gene, CDR1 is SGHAT and CDR2 is FQNNGV. The V segment lost 5 bases and the J segment 0 bases; nucleotides outside the gene matches: 16. This CDR3 has 20 residues. CDR3 residues: CASSPTAWVAGGLAKNIQYF. The CDR3 DNA reads TGTGCCAGCAGCCCAACCGCGTGGGTAGCGGGAGGACTAGCCAAAAACATTCAGTACTTC.

This clonotype came up many times. The rearrangement uses TRBV3-1 and TRBJ2-1; maybe TRBD2 (6 bases). V gave up 0 bases and J gave up 3 bases, with 9 bases separating them. The germline V gene has CDR1 LGHDT and CDR2 YNNKEL (reference sequence). The length of the CDR3 is 15 residues. CDR3 sequence reads: CASSQEGGDYNEQFF. In nucleotides, the CDR3 is TGTGCCAGCAGCCAAGAGGGGGGAGACTACAATGAGCAGTTCTTC.